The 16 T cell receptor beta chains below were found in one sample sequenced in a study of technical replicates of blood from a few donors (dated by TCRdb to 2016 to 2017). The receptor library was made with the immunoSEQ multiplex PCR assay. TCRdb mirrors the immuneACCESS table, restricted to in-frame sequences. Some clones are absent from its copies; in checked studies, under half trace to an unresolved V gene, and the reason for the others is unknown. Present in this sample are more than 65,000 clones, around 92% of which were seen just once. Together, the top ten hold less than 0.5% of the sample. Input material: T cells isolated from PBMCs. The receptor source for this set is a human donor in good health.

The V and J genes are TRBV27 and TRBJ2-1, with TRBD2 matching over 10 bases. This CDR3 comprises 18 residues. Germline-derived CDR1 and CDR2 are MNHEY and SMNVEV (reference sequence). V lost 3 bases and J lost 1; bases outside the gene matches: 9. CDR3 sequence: CASSLERTSGYSYNEQFF. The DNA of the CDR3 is TGTGCCAGCAGTTTGGAGAGGACTAGCGGTTATTCCTACAATGAGCAGTTCTTC.

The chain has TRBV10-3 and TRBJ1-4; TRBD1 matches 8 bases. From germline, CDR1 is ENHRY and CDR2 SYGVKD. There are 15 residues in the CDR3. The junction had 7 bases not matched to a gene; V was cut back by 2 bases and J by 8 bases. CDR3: CAISELGTGREKLFF. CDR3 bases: TGTGCCATCAGTGAGCTGGGGACAGGAAGGGAAAAACTGTTTTTT.

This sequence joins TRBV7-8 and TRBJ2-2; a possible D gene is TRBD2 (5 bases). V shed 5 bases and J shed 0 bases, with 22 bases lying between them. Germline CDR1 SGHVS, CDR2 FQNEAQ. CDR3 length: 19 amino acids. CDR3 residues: CASSPLGVAGISNTGELFF. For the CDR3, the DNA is TGTGCCAGCAGCCCCCTAGGCGTCGCGGGCATCTCGAACACCGGGGAGCTGTTTTTT.

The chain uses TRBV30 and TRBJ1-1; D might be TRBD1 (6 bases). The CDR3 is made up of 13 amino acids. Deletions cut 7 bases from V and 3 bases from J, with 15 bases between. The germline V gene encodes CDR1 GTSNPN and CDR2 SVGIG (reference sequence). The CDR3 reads CAYETGWYTEAFF. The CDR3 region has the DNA TGTGCCTACGAAACAGGGTGGTACACTGAAGCTTTCTTT.

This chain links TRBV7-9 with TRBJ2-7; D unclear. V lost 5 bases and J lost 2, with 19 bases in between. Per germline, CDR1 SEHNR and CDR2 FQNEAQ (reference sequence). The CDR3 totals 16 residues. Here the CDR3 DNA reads TGTGCCAGCAGCCCAAAGACAATTTCTCCGCCCTACGAGCAGTACTTC. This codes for CASSPKTISPPYEQYF.

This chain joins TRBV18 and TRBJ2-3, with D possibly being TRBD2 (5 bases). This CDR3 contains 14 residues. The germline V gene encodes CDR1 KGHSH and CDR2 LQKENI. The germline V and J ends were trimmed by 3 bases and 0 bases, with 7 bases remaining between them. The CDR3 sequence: CASSPGLSTDTQYF. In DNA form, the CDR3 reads TGTGCCAGCTCACCCGGACTGAGCACAGATACGCAGTATTTT.

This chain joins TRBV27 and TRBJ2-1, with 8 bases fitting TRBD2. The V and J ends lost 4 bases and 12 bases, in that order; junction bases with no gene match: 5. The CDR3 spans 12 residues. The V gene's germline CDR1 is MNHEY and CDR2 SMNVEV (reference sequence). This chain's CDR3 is CASSYAGGTQFF. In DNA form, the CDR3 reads TGTGCCAGCAGTTACGCGGGAGGCACGCAGTTCTTC.

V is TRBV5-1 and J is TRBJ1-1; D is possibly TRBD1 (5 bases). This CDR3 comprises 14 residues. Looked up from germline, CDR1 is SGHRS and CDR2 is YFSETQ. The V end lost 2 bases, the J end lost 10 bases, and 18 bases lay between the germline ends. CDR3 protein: CASSLASGYQGAFF. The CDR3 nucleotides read TGCGCCAGCAGCTTAGCATCAGGGTATCAGGGAGCTTTCTTT.

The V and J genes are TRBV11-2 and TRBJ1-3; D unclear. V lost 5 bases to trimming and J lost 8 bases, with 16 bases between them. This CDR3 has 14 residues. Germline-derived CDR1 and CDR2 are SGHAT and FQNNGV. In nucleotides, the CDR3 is TGTGCCAGCAGCACTCCCGGGCGGGGAGACACCATATATTTT. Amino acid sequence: CASSTPGRGDTIYF.

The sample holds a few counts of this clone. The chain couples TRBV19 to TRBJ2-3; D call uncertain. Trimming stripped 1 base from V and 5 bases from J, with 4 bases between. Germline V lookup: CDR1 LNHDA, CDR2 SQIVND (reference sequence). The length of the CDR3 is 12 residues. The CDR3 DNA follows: TGTGCCAGTAGTATAGGCGGAGATACGCAGTATTTT. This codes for CASSIGGDTQYF.

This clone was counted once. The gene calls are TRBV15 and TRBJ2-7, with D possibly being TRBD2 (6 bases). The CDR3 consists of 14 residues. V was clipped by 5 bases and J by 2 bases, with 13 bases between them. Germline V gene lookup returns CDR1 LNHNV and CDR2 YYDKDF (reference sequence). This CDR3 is CATSAGPGPYEQYF. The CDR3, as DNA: TGTGCCACCAGCGCGGGACCGGGGCCCTACGAGCAGTACTTC.

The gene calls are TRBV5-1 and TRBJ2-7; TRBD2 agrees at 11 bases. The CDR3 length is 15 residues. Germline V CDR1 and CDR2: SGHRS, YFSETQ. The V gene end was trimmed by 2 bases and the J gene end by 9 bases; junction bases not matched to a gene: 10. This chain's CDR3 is CASSFSTSGSFGQYF. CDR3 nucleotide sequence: TGCGCCAGCAGCTTCTCTACTAGCGGGAGTTTCGGGCAGTACTTC.

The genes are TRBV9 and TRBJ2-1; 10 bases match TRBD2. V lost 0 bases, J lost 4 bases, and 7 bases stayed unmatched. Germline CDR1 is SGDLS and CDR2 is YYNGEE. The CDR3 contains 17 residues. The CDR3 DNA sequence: TGTGCCAGCAGCGTAGGAGCGGGAGGGCCGACATACAATGAGCAGTTCTTC. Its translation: CASSVGAGGPTYNEQFF.

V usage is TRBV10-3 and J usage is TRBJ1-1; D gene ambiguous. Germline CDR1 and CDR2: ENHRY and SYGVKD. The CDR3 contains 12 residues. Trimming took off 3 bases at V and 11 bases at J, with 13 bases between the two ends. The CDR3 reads CAISDPGPPAFF. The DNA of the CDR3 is TGTGCCATCAGTGATCCGGGTCCTCCGGCTTTCTTT.

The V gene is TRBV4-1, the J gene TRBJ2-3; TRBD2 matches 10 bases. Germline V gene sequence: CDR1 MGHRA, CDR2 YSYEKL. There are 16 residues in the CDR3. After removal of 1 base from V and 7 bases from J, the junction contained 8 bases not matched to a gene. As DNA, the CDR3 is TGCGCCAGCAGCCAAGGATCTAGCGGGAGCGTGTATACGCAGTATTTT. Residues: CASSQGSSGSVYTQYF.

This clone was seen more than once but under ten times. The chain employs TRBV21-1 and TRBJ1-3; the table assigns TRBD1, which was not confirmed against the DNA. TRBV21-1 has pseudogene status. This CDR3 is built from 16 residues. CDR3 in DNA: TGTGCCAGCAGCATGGGGACCGGGACAGGGGGAAACACCATATATTTT. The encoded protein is CASSMGTGTGGNTIYF.